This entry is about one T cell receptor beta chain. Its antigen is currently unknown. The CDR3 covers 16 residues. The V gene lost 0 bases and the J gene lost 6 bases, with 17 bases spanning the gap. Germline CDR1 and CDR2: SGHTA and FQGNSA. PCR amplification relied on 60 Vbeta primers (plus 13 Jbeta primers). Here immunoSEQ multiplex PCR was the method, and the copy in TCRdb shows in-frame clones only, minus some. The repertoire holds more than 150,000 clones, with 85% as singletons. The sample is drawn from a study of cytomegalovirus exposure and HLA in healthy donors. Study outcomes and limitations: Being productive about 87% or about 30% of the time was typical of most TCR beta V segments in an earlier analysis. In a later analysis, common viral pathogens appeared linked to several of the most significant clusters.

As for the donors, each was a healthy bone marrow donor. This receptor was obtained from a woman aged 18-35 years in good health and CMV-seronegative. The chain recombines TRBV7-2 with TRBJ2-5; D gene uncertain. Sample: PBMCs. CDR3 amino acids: CASSLAGIIEPKTQYF. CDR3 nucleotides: TGTGCCAGCAGCTTAGCGGGCATTATAGAGCCAAAGACCCAGTACTTC. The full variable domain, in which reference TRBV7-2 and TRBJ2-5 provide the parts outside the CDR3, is GAGVSQSPSNKVTEKGKDVELRCDPISGHTALYWYRQSLGQGLEFLIYFQGNSAPDKSGLPSDRFSAERTGGSVSTLTIQRTQQEDSAVYLCASSLAGIIEPKTQYFGPGTRLLVL.